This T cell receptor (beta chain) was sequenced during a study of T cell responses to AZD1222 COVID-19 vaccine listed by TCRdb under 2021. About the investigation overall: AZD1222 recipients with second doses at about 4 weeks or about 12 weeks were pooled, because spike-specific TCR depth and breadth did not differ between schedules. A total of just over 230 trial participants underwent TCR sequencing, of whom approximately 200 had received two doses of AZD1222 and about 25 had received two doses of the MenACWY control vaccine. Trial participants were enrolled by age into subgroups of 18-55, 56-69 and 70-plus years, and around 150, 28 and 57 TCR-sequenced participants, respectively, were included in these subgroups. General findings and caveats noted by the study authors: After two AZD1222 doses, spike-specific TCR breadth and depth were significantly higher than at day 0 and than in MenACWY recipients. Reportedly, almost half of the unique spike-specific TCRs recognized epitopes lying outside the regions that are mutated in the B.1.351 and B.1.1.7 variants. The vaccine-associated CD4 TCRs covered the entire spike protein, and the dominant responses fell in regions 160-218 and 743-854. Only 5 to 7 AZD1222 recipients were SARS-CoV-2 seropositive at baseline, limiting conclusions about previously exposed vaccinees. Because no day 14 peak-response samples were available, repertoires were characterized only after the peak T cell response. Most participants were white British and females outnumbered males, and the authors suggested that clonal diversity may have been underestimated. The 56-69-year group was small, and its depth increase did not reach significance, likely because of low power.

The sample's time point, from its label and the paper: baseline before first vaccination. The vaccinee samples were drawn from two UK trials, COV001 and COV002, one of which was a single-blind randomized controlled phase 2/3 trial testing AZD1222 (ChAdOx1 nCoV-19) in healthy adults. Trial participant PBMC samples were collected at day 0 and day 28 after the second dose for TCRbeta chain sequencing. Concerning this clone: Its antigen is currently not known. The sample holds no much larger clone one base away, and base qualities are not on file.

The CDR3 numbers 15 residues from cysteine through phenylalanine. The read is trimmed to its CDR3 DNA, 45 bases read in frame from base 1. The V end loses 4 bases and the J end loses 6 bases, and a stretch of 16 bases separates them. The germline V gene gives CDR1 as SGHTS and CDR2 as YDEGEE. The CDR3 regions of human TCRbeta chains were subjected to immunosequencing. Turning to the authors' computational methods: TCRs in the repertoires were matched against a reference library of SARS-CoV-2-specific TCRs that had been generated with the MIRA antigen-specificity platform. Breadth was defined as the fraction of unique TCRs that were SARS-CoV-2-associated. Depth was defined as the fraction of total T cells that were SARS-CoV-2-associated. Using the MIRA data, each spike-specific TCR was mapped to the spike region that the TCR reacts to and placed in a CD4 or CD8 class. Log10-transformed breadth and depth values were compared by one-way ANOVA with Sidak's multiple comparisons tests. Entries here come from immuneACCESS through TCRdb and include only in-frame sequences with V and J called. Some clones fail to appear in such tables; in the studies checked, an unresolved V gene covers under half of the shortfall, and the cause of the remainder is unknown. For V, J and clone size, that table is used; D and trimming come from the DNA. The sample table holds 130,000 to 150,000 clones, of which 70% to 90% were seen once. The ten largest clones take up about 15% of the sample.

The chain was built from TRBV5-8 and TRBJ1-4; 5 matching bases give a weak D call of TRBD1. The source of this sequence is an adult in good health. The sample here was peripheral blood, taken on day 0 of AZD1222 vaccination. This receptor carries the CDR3 CASSQSGSRDEKLFF. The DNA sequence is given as TGTGCCAGCAGCCAATCAGGGAGTCGAGATGAAAAACTGTTTTTT.